These T cell receptor beta chains were read from a single sample in a study of blood T cell repertoires in COVID-19. Measured with immunoSEQ multiplex PCR; TCRdb has only the in-frame clones, and not every one. The sample includes 80,000 to 100,000 clones, just over 90% of them seen just once. Sequenced input: peripheral blood. The receptors were gathered from a man aged 60 to 69 with acute or convalescent COVID-19. Both conserved end residues are part of each CDR3. The D gene is left open where the match is weak. Size tells how often a clone was seen (once, few, many) or the class of an expanded clone, and some rows leave it out.

-	-	TRBV3-1/TRBV3-2	TRBJ1-2	CASSQDRAGFYGYTF	TGTGCCAGCAGCCAAGATAGAGCAGGGTTTTATGGCTACACCTTC
-	-	TRBV10-3	TRBJ2-7	CAISESRDKGTYEQYF	TGTGCCATCAGTGAGTCCCGGGACAAAGGGACCTACGAGCAGTACTTC
-	TRBD1	TRBV19	TRBJ1-2	CATRDRGYTF	TGTGCCACCAGGGACAGGGGCTACACCTTC
-	TRBD1	TRBV5-1	TRBJ1-2	CASSFTGTGQGGYTF	TGCGCCAGCAGCTTTACCGGGACAGGGCAAGGGGGCTACACCTTC
-	TRBD1	TRBV18	TRBJ2-1	CASSPGTGDNEQFF	TGTGCCAGCTCACCCGGGACAGGGGACAATGAGCAGTTCTTC
-	TRBD1	TRBV14	TRBJ1-1	CASSQIAGTVNTEAFF	TGTGCCAGCAGCCAAATCGCCGGGACAGTGAACACTGAAGCTTTCTTT
-	TRBD1	TRBV4-2	TRBJ2-2	CASSHVGTGGAANTGELFF	TGTGCCAGCAGCCACGTCGGGACAGGGGGCGCCGCGAACACCGGGGAGCTGTTTTTT
-	-	TRBV18	TRBJ1-3	CASSPQAGFGNTIYF	TGTGCCAGCTCACCACAGGCAGGGTTTGGAAACACCATATATTTT
-	-	TRBV20-1	TRBJ2-1	CSASEDSFRNEQFF	TGCAGTGCTAGTGAGGACAGCTTTAGGAATGAGCAGTTCTTC
-	-	TRBV27	TRBJ1-1	CASRDYKGTEAFF	TGTGCCAGCAGGGACTATAAGGGCACTGAAGCTTTCTTT
-	TRBD1	TRBV5-5	TRBJ1-6	CASSSPGTEHNSPLHF	TGTGCCAGCAGCTCGCCGGGGACAGAGCATAATTCACCCCTCCACTTT
-	-	TRBV10-1	TRBJ1-2	CASSGVRGRGYTF	TGCGCCAGCAGTGGGGTGAGGGGGAGAGGCTACACCTTC
once	TRBD1	TRBV7-9	TRBJ2-7	CASSPRDRRGEQYF	TGTGCCAGCAGCCCTCGGGACAGACGAGGCGAGCAGTACTTC
once	TRBD1	TRBV7-8	TRBJ2-7	CASSLTTGGVEQYF	TGTGCCAGCAGCTTAACGACAGGGGGCGTTGAGCAGTACTTC
-	-	TRBV5-1	TRBJ2-1	CASSRPRTPNEQFF	TGCGCCAGCAGTCGGCCGAGGACTCCTAATGAGCAGTTCTTC
-	TRBD1	TRBV4-1	TRBJ1-2	CASSPTDDRAGYGYTF	TGCGCCAGCAGCCCAACTGATGACAGGGCCGGCTATGGCTACACCTTC
-	-	TRBV7-2	TRBJ2-1	CASSLSQYNEQFF	TGTGCCAGCAGCTTATCCCAGTACAATGAGCAGTTCTTC
-	TRBD2	TRBV20-1	TRBJ2-7	CSASGGVEQYF	TGCAGTGCTAGTGGGGGGGTGGAGCAGTACTTC
-	TRBD1	TRBV19	TRBJ1-3	CASSSNDRGMNTIYF	TGTGCCAGTAGTTCGAACGACAGGGGAATGAACACCATATATTTT
-	-	TRBV7-2	TRBJ2-3	CASSLVQGRTDTQYF	TGTGCCAGCAGCTTAGTGCAGGGCCGCACAGATACGCAGTATTTT
-	TRBD1	TRBV3-1/TRBV3-2	TRBJ2-7	CASSPEGGTGAYEQYF	TGTGCCAGCAGCCCCGAGGGCGGGACAGGGGCCTACGAGCAGTACTTC
-	TRBD1	TRBV7-8	TRBJ1-2	CASSRTGSYGYTF	TGTGCCAGCAGCCGGACAGGATCCTATGGCTACACCTTC